The source of this T cell receptor (beta chain) is a study of blood T cell repertoires in COVID-19 (dated by TCRdb to between 2020 and 2021). Study-level background: Samples from collaborators originated in the United States, Italy and Spain and spanned both the acute and convalescent phases of COVID-19. The samples were drawn from the first 160 participants of the ongoing ImmuneRACE study and from more than 1,000 subjects provided by 6 global collaborators. Sample metadata almost always included a de-identified subject ID, COVID-19 status, age in years and sex. The prospective study material was composed of cDNA or gDNA derived from T cells, B-cell-depleted T cells, or PBMCs. Deeply sampled blood TCRbeta repertoires from subjects exposed to, actively infected with, or recovered from COVID-19 were included in the dataset. The repertoires were released in a freely available public database intended as a resource for research on the immune response to SARS-CoV-2. Where available, HLA class I and class II types were obtained from metadata supplied by the sample provider rather than from assay-based typing.

Counted from cysteine to phenylalanine, this CDR3 has 13 amino acids. The entry retains the CDR3 DNA only, 39 bases that are in frame from base 1. The germline ends are 8 bases apart after V is trimmed by 3 bases and J by 3 bases. For CDR1 and CDR2, the germline V gene lists SNHLY and FYNNEI. This clone was seen a few times. Its antigen is currently not known. Qualities for individual bases were not recorded, and no much larger clone is one base off. Study-level results and caveats: How much clinical and demographic metadata was included differed by source and by participant, and the metadata was provided uncurated.

Each collaborating institution followed its own protocols to collect whole blood in K2EDTA tubes. Collaborator samples were shipped for TCRbeta analysis as frozen whole blood, isolated PBMCs, or DNA extracted from either sample type. TCRbeta CDR3 regions were amplified from genomic DNA using the immunoSEQ Assay, a bias-controlled multiplex PCR. In the paper's pipeline: Nucleated cell counts per sample were estimated from amplification of reference gene primers within the assay. Sequence reads were collapsed and filtered to measure the absolute abundance of every unique TCRbeta CDR3 rearrangement. For each sample, productive Simpson clonality was calculated as the square root of Simpson's diversity index over productive rearrangements. TCRdb holds this immuneACCESS table with in-frame rearrangements only. Some clones are missing; in checked studies, unresolved V genes explain under half, and the rest has no known cause. That table is the source of V, J and clone size, and D and trimming were worked out from the DNA. The sample table shows roughly 290,000 clones, and around four fifths are seen once. The top ten clones comprise around 3.7% of the sample.

This sequence uses TRBV2 and TRBJ1-1; the D gene cannot be resolved reliably. This sequence originates from a woman aged 45 to 65 with active or convalescent COVID-19. The specimen sequenced was peripheral blood. The CDR3 region reads CASSDEGDTEAFF. Read as DNA, the sequence is TGTGCCAGCAGTGATGAGGGTGACACTGAAGCTTTCTTT.